Below, one T cell receptor beta chain is given with its context. Its antigen is still unknown. V lost 2 bases and J 6 bases, leaving 14 bases between the germline ends. The germline V gene has CDR1 MNHEY and CDR2 SVGAGI. CDR3 length equals 15 residues. Here immunoSEQ multiplex PCR was the method, and the copy in TCRdb shows in-frame clones only, minus some. The sample consists of 20,000 to 25,000 clones, roughly 91% of them appearing once. Regulatory T cells were sorted as CD4+CD25hiCD127low/negative. The record originates from a study of B cell selection in AIRE deficiency. Study outcomes and limitations: Shorter CDR3s marked shared Treg sequences, biased toward few non-templated insertions.

Input material: CD4+CD25+ Tregs sorted from PBMCs. This TCR was recovered from a human donor in good health. V usage is TRBV6-5 and J usage is TRBJ1-5; maybe TRBD1 (5 bases). CDR3 sequence (DNA): TGTGCCAGCAGTTACGGGATGGGGGTAGGTCAGCCCCAGCATTTT. Translating gives CASSYGMGVGQPQHF.